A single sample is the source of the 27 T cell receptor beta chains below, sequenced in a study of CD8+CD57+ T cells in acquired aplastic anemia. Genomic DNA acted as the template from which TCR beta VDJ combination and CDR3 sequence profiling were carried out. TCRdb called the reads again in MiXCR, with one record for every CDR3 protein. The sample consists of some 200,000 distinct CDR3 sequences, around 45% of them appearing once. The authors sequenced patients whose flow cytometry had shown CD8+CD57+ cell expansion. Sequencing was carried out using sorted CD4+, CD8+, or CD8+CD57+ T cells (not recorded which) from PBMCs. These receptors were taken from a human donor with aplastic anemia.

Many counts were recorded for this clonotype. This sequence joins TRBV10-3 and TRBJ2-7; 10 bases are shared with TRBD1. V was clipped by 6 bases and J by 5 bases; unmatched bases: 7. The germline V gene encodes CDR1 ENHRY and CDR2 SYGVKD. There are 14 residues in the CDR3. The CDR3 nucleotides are TGTGCCATCAGGGGCCCGGGACAGGGGAACGAGCAGTACTTC. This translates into CAIRGPGQGNEQYF.

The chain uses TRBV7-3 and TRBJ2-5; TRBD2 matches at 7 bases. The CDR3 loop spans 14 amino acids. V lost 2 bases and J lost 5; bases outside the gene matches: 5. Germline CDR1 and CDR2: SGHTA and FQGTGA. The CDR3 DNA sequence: TGTGCCAGCAGCTTACGGCCCGGGGGGGAGACCCAGTACTTC. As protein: CASSLRPGGETQYF.

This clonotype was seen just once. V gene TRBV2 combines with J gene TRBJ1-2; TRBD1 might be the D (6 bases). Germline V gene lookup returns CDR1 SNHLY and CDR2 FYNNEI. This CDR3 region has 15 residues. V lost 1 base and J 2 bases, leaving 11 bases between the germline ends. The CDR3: CASSEGWTVNYGYTF. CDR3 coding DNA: TGTGCCAGCAGTGAAGGGTGGACAGTAAACTATGGCTACACCTTC.

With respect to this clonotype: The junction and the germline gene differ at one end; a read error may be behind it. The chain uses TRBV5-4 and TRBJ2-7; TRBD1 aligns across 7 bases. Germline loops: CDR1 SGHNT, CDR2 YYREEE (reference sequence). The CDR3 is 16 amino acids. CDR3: CASSLASIGGPNELYF. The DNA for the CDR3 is TGTGCCAGCAGCTTGGCGTCTATAGGGGGCCCAAACGAGCTGTACTTC.

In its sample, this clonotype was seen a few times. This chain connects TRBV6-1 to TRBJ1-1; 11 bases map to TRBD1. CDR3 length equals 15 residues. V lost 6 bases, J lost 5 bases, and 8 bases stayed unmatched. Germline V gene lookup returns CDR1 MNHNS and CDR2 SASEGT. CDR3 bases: TGTGCCAGCAGCTCGGACAGGGGGCGGTTGACTGAAGCTTTCTTT. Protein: CASSSDRGRLTEAFF.

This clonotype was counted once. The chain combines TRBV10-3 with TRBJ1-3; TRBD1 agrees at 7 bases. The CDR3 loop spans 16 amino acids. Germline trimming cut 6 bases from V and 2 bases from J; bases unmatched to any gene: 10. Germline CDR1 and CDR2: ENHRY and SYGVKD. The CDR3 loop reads CAIRFRQGYAGNTIYF. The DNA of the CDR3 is TGTGCCATCAGATTCCGACAGGGTTACGCTGGAAACACCATATATTTT.

The CDR3 is CSDAGTPADTQYF. CDR3 coding DNA: TGCAGCGACGCGGGCACCCCGGCAGATACGCAGTATTTT. This chain uses TRBV29-1 with TRBJ2-3, with a tentative D call TRBD2 (5 bases). The CDR3 totals 13 residues. Trimming took 7 bases from V and 4 from J, leaving 15 bases between them. Germline lookup yields CDR1 SQVTM and CDR2 ANQGSEA.

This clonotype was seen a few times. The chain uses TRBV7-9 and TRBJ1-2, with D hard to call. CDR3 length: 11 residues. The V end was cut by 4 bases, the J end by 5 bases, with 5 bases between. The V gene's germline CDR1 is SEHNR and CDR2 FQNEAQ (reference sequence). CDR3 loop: CASSSAYGYTF. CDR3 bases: TGTGCCAGCAGCTCTGCTTATGGCTACACCTTC.

The CDR3 region has the DNA TGTGCCAGCAGGTGGACTAGCGGGCCCCAAGAGACCCAGTACTTC. Its protein product is CASRWTSGPQETQYF. The chain links TRBV2 to TRBJ2-5; 11 positions match TRBD2. The CDR3 extends over 15 amino acids. Germline V lookup: CDR1 SNHLY, CDR2 FYNNEI. After removal of 6 bases from V and 1 base from J, the junction contained 4 bases not matched to a gene.

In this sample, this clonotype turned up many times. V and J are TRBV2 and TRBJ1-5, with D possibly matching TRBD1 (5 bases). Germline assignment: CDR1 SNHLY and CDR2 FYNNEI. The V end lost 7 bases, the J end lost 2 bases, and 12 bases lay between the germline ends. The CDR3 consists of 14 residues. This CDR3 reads CASKQGGGNQPQHF. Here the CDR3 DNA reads TGTGCCAGCAAGCAGGGCGGGGGCAATCAGCCCCAGCATTTT.

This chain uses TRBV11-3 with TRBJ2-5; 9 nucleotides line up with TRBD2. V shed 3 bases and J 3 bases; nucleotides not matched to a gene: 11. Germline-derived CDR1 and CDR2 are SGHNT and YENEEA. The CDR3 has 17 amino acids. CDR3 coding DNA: TGTGCCAGCAGCTTTCGTCTCGGACTAGCGCTTGAAGAGACCCAGTACTTC. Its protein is CASSFRLGLALEETQYF.

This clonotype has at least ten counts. The CDR3 sequence: CASSEGTGYTGELFF. The CDR3, as DNA: TGTGCCAGCAGCGAGGGGACTGGATACACCGGGGAGCTGTTTTTT. J is TRBJ2-2 and V is TRBV7-2; D may be TRBD2 (6 bases). V gave up 5 bases and J gave up 3 bases, with 13 bases separating them. Germline loops: CDR1 SGHTA, CDR2 FQGNSA. The CDR3 contains 15 residues.

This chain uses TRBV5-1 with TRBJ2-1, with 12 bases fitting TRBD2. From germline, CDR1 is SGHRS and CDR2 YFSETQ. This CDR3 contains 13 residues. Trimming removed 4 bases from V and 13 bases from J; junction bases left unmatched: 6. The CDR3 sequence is CASSGGTSGPQFF. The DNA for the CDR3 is TGCGCCAGCAGCGGTGGGACTAGCGGGCCCCAGTTCTTC.

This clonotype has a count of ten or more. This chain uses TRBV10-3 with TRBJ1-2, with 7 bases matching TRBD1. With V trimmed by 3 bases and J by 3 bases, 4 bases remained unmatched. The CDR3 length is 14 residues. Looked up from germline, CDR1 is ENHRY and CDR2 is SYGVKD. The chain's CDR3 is CAISEPDRYYGYTF. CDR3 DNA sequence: TGTGCCATCAGTGAACCGGACAGGTACTATGGCTACACCTTC.

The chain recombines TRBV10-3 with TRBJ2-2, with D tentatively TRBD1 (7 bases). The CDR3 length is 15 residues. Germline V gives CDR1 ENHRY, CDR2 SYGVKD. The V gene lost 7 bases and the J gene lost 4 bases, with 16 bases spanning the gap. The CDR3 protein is CAITEEGATTGELFF. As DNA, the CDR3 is TGTGCCATCACGGAGGAGGGGGCCACCACCGGGGAGCTGTTTTTT.

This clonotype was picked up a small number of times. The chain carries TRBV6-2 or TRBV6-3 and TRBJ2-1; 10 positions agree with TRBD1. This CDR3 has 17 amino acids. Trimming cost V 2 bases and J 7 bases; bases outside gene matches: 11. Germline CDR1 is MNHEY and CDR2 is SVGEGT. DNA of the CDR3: TGTGCCAGCAGTTACGGGTTATTGAGACAGGGGGCAAATGAGCAGTTCTTC. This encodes CASSYGLLRQGANEQFF.

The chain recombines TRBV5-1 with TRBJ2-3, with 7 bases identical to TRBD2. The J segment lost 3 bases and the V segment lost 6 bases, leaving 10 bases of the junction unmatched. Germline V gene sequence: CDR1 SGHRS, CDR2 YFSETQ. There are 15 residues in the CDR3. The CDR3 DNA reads TGCGCCAGCATGGATTACGGGAGGCGTACAGATACGCAGTATTTT. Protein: CASMDYGRRTDTQYF.

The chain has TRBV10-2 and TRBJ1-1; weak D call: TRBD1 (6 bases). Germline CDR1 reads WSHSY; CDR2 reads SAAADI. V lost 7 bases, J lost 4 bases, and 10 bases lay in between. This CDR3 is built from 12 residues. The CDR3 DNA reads TGCGCCAGCAATCAGGGGAGCACTGAAGCTTTCTTT. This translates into CASNQGSTEAFF.

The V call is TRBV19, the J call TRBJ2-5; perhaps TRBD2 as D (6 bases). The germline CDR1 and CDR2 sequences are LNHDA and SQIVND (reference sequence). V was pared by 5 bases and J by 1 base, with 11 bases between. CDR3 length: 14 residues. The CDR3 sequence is CASSDLEGQETQYF. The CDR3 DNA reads TGTGCCAGTAGTGACCTGGAGGGCCAAGAGACCCAGTACTTC.

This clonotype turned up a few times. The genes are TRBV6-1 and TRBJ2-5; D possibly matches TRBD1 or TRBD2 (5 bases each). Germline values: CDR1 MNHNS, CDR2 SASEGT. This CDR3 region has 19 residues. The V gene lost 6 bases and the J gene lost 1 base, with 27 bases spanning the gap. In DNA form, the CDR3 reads TGTGCCAGCAGCCGAGGGGTATTAGCCAATACGATCTCCCAAGAGACCCAGTACTTC. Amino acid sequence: CASSRGVLANTISQETQYF.

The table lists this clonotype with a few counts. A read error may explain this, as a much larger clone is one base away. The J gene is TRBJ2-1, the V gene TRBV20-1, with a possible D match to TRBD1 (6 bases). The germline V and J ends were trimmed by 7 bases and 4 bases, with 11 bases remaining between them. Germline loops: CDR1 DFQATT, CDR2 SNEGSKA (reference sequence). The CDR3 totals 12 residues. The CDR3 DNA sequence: TGCAGTGGGGGGCAGACATACAATGAGCAGTTCTTC. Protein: CSGGQTYNEQFF.

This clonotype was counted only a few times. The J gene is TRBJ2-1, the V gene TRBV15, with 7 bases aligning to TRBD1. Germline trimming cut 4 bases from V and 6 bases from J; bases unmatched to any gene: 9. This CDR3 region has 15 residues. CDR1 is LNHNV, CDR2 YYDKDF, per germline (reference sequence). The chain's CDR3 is CATSKDRIGLNEQFF. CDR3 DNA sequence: TGTGCCACCAGCAAGGACAGGATTGGGCTCAATGAGCAGTTCTTC.

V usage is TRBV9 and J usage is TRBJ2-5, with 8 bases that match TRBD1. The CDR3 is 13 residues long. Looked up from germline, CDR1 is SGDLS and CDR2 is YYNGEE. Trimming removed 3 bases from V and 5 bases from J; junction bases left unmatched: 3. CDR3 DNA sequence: TGTGCCAGCAGCGCACAGGGGGTGGAGACCCAGTACTTC. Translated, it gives CASSAQGVETQYF.

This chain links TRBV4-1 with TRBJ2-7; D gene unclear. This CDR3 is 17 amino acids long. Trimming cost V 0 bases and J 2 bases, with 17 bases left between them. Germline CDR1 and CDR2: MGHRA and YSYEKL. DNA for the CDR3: TGCGCCAGCAGCCAAGAACTGGCCGCCCGATACCCCTACGAGCAGTACTTC. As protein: CASSQELAARYPYEQYF.

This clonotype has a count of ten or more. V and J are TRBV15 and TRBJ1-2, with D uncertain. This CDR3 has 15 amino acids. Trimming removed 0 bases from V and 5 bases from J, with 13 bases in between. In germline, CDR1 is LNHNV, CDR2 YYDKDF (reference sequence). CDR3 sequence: CATSRDRNNVYGYTF. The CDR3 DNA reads TGTGCCACCAGCAGAGACAGGAACAATGTGTATGGCTACACCTTC.

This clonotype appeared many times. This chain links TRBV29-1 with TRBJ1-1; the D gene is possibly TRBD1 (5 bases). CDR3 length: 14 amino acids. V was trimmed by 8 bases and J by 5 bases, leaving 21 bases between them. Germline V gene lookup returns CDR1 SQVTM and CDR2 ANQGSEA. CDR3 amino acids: CSTHGADPWTEAFF. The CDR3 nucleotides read TGCAGCACCCACGGGGCGGACCCGTGGACTGAAGCTTTCTTT.

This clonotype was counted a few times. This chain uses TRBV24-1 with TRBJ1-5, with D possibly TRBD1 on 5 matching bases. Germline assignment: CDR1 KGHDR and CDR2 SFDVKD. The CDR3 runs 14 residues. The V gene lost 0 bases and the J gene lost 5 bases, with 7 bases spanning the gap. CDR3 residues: CATSDLGGDQPQHF. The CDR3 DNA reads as TGTGCCACCAGTGATTTGGGGGGGGATCAGCCCCAGCATTTT.